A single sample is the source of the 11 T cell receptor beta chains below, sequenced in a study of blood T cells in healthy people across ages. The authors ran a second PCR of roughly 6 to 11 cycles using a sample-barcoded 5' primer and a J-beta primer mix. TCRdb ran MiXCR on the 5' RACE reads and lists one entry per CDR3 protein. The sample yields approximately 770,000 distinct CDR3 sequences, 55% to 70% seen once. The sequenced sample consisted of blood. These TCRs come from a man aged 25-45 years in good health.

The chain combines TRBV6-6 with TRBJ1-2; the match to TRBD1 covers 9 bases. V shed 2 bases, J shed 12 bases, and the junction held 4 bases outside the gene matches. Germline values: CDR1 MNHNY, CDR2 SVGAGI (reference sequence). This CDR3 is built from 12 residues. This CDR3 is CASSYPGQGDTF. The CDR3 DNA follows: TGTGCCAGCAGTTACCCGGGACAGGGTGACACCTTC.

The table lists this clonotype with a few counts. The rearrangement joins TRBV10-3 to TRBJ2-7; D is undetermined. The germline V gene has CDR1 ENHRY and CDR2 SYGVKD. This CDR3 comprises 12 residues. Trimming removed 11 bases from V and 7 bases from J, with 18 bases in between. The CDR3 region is CASGRERGEQYF. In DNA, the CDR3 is TGTGCCTCTGGTAGGGAAAGAGGTGAGCAGTACTTC.

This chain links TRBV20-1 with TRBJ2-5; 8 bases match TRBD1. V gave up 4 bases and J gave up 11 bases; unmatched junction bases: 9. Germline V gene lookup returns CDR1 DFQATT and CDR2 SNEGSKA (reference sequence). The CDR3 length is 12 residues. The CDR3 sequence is CSATRQGNEQYF. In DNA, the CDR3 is TGCAGTGCTACTCGACAGGGGAATGAGCAGTACTTC.

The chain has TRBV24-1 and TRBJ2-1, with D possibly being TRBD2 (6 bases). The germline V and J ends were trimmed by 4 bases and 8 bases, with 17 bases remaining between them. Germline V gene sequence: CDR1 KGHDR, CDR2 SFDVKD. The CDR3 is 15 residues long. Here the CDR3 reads CATSDTGVFFDEQFF. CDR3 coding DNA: TGTGCCACCAGTGACACGGGAGTGTTTTTTGATGAGCAGTTCTTC.

The CDR3 sequence: CASSALLAGVLNEQFF. The CDR3 nucleotides read TGCGCCAGCAGCGCTTTACTAGCGGGGGTCCTCAATGAGCAGTTCTTC. The chain recombines TRBV5-1 with TRBJ2-1; 11 nucleotides align to TRBD2. The CDR3 has 16 residues. V was clipped by 4 bases and J by 6 bases; unmatched bases: 9. CDR1 is SGHRS, CDR2 YFSETQ, per germline.

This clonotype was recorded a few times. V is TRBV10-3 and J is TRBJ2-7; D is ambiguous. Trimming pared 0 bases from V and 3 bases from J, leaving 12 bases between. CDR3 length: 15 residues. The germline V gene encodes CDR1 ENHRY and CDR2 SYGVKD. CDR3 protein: CAISESELANYEQYF. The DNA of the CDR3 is TGTGCCATCAGTGAGTCGGAGTTGGCCAACTACGAGCAGTACTTC.

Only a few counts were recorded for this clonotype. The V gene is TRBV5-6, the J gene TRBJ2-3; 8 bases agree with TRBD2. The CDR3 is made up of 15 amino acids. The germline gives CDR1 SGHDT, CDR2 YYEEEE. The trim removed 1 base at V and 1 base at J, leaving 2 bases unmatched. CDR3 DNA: TGTGCCAGCAGCTTGCGTAGCGGGGGCACAGATACGCAGTATTTT. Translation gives CASSLRSGGTDTQYF.

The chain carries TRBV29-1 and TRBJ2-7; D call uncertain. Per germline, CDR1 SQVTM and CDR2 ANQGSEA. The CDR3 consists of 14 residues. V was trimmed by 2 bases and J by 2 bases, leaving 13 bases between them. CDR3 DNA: TGCAGCGTTGAATTCACCGGCGCGACCTACGAGCAGTACTTC. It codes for CSVEFTGATYEQYF.

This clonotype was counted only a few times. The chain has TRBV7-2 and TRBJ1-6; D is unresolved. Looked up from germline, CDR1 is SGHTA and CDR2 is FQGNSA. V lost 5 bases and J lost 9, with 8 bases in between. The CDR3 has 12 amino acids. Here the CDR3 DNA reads TGTGCCAGCAGCGCAAGGGTTTCACCCCTCCACTTT. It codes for CASSARVSPLHF.

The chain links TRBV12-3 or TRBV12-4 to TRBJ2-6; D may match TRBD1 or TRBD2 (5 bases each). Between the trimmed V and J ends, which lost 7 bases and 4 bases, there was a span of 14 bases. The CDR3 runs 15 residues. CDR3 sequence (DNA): TGTGCCAGCACCATCGGGACCGGCGGGGCCAACGTCCTGACTTTC. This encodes CASTIGTGGANVLTF.

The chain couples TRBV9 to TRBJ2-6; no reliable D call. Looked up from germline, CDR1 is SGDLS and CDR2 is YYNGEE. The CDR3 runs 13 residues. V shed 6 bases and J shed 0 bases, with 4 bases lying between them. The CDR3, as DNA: TGTGCCAGCACTCACTCTGGGGCCAACGTCCTGACTTTC. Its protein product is CASTHSGANVLTF.